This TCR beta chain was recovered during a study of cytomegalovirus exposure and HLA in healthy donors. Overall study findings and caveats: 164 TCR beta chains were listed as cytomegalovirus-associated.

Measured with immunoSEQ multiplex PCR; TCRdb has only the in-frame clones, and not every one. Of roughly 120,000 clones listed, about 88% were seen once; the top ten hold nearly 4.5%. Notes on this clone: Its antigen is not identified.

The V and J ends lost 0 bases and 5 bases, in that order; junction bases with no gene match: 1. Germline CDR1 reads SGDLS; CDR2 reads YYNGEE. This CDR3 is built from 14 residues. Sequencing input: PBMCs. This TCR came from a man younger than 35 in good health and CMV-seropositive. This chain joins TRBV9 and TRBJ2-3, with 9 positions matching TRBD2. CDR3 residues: CASSVDSGGDTQYF. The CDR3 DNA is TGTGCCAGCAGCGTAGATAGCGGGGGAGATACGCAGTATTTT.